This is a list of T cell receptor beta chains from one sample in a study of blood T cells in healthy people across ages. TCRdb analysed the 5' RACE reads with MiXCR anew, one entry per CDR3 protein. The sample includes about 1.4 million distinct CDR3 sequences, approximately 59% of them seen just once. Source material: blood. The receptors were sampled from a man between 18 and 29 years old in good health. CDR3s include the opening cysteine and the closing phenylalanine or tryptophan. D genes are given only for firm matches. Not all rows give a size; the values are once, few, many and, for expanded clones, a class.

cdr3_aa | cdr3_nt | v_call | d_call | clone_size | j_call
CASSYSAGWQETQYF | TGTGCCAGCAGTTACTCAGCAGGGTGGCAAGAGACCCAGTACTTC | TRBV6-5 | . | . | TRBJ2-5
CASSGNRAGHNEQFF | TGTGCCAGCAGCGGAAATCGGGCGGGCCACAATGAGCAGTTCTTC | TRBV5-6 | . | . | TRBJ2-1
CASFGGLTNTGELFF | TGCGCCAGCTTCGGGGGACTAACGAACACCGGGGAGCTGTTTTTT | TRBV4-1 | TRBD2 | . | TRBJ2-2
CSALNSSSYEQYF | TGCAGCGCGCTAAACTCGAGTTCCTACGAGCAGTACTTC | TRBV29-1 | . | . | TRBJ2-7
CATSRTQGTYSPLHF | TGTGCCACCAGCAGAACTCAGGGGACGTATTCACCCCTCCACTTT | TRBV15 | . | . | TRBJ1-6
CASSSVPDTQYF | TGTGCCAGCAGTTCCGTCCCCGATACGCAGTATTTT | TRBV28 | . | . | TRBJ2-3
CASSYPEGAEETQYF | TGTGCCAGCAGTTACCCGGAAGGGGCCGAGGAGACCCAGTACTTC | TRBV6-6 | . | few | TRBJ2-5
CASSLYRGSTDTQYF | TGTGCCAGCAGCTTATACCGGGGGAGCACAGATACGCAGTATTTT | TRBV7-9 | . | . | TRBJ2-3
CASTNLAGGGDEQYF | TGTGCCAGCACCAACCTAGCGGGGGGCGGGGACGAGCAGTACTTC | TRBV7-8 | TRBD2 | . | TRBJ2-7
CASSAGGGFYEQYF | TGTGCCAGCAGCGCGGGGGGAGGCTTCTACGAGCAGTACTTC | TRBV27 | TRBD2 | . | TRBJ2-7
CASSLDRGPDTQYF | TGTGCCAGCAGCTTAGATAGGGGCCCAGATACGCAGTATTTT | TRBV11-2 | . | many | TRBJ2-3
CASSQSLNSPLHF | TGTGCCAGCAGCCAGTCGCTGAATTCACCCCTCCACTTT | TRBV12-3/TRBV12-4 | . | . | TRBJ1-6
CSAHGRQTEAFF | TGCAGTGCTCACGGACGGCAGACTGAAGCTTTCTTT | TRBV20-1 | . | . | TRBJ1-1
CASSFSRGPENEQFF | TGTGCCAGCAGTTTTAGCAGGGGGCCCGAAAATGAGCAGTTCTTC | TRBV12-3/TRBV12-4 | TRBD1 | . | TRBJ2-1
CASRSRGNVYGYTF | TGTGCCAGCAGAAGCAGGGGGAACGTCTATGGCTACACCTTC | TRBV6-6 | TRBD1 | . | TRBJ1-2
CASTRHGSNEKLFF | TGTGCCAGCACCAGACACGGGAGCAATGAAAAACTGTTTTTT | TRBV28 | . | . | TRBJ1-4
CAGSLDRGGPTDTQYF | TGCGCCGGCAGCTTGGATAGGGGAGGCCCCACAGATACGCAGTATTTT | TRBV5-1 | . | . | TRBJ2-3
CASSLGVTGPYNEQFF | TGTGCCAGCAGTTTAGGTGTAACGGGGCCCTACAATGAGCAGTTCTTC | TRBV12-3/TRBV12-4 | . | few | TRBJ2-1
CASSSDHSSYNEQFF | TGTGCCAGCAGTTCTGATCACTCCTCCTACAATGAGCAGTTCTTC | TRBV27 | . | few | TRBJ2-1
CASSQRDTILQETQYF | TGTGCCAGCAGTCAACGGGACACAATACTCCAAGAGACCCAGTACTTC | TRBV28 | . | few | TRBJ2-5
CASRSTGYGYTF | TGTGCCAGCAGGTCAACGGGCTATGGCTACACCTTC | TRBV12-3/TRBV12-4 | . | . | TRBJ1-2
CASSTRTGQGPTEAFF | TGTGCCAGCAGCACCCGTACCGGACAGGGGCCCACTGAAGCTTTCTTT | TRBV7-6 | TRBD1 | . | TRBJ1-1
CASSLSETYEQYF | TGTGCCAGCAGTTTATCGGAAACCTACGAGCAGTACTTC | TRBV27 | . | . | TRBJ2-7